In this sample, the clone carrying this TCR beta chain turned up a few times. Antigen unknown. The data stem from a study of graft-versus-host responses after intestinal transplantation. Sequencing was performed with immunoSEQ multiplex PCR; in TCRdb, only in-frame clones are kept and a portion is missing. The repertoire holds about 110,000 clones, with roughly 89% as singletons. Germline CDR1 and CDR2: MNHNS and SASEGT. The length of the CDR3 is 13 residues. Trimming stripped 3 bases from V and 4 bases from J, with 10 bases between. Sequences were derived from unstimulated CD4+ T cells sorted from spleen or lymph node cells, sampled before transplant. This receptor was taken from a human donor who was the organ donor for an intestinal transplant. This chain connects TRBV6-1 to TRBJ2-7, with TRBD2 as a possible D gene (6 bases). The CDR3 spells CASSEAGFYEQYF. In DNA form, the CDR3 reads TGTGCCAGCAGTGAGGCGGGATTTTACGAGCAGTACTTC.